This T cell receptor (beta chain) was obtained from a study of T cells after yellow fever vaccination. Study-wide context: Preparation used SMART-Seq v4 Ultra Low Input for the low-cell-number fractions.

V was clipped by 3 bases and J by 7 bases, with 19 bases between them. This CDR3 has 15 residues. CDR1 SGHRS and CDR2 YFSETQ come from the germline V gene. In TCRdb, the 5' RACE reads were re-called with MiXCR into one record per CDR3 protein. The sample lists over 300,000 distinct CDR3 sequences, roughly 7% occurring once. Study observations and caveats: A weaker but faster secondary response was observed, peaking on day 5 versus 15.

There are a few counts of this clonotype. Its antigen is unknown. This sequence was found in a man younger than 30 who received the YFV17D yellow fever vaccine. The rearrangement links TRBV5-1 to TRBJ1-1; perhaps TRBD1 as D (5 bases). Sample: PBMCs, taken around 45 days after the first yellow fever vaccination. CDR3 DNA: TGCGCCAGCAGCTGGGGCAGCCCCCGTGAAAATGAAGCTTTCTTT. It is translated as CASSWGSPRENEAFF.